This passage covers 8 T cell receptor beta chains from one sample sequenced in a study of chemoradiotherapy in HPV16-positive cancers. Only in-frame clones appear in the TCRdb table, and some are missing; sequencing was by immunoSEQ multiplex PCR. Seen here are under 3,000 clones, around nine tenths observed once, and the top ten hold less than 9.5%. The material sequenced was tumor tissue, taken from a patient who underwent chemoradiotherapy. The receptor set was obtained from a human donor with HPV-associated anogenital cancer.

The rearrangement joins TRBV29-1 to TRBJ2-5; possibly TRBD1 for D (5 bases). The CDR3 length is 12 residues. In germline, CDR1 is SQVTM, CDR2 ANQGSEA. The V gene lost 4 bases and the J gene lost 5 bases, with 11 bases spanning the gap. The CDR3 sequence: CSVAGLLETQYF. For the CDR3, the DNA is TGCAGCGTTGCAGGGCTGCTGGAGACCCAGTACTTC. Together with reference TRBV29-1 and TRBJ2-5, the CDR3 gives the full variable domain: SAVISQKPSRDICQRGTSLTIQCQVDSQVTMMFWYRQQPGQSLTLIATANQGSEATYESGFVIDKFPISRPNLTFSTLTVSNMSPEDSSIYLCSVAGLLETQYFGPGTRLLVL.

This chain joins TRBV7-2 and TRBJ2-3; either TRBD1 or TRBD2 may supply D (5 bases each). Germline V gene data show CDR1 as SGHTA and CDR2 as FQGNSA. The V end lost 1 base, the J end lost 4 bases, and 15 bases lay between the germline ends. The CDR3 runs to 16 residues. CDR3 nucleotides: TGTGCCAGCAGCTTAGTTGGGACGCAAGTGTCAGATACGCAGTATTTT. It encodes CASSLVGTQVSDTQYF.

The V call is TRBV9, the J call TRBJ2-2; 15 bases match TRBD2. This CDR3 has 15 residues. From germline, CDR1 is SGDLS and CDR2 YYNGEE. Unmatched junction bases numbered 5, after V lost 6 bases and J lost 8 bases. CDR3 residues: CASTPGLAGGGELFF. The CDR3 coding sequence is TGTGCCAGCACTCCGGGACTAGCGGGAGGTGGGGAGCTGTTTTTT.

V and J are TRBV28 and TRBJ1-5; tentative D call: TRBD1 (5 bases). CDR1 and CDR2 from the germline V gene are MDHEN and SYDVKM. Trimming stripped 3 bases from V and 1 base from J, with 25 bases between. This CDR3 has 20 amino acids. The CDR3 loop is CASSFRTGGFGTMSNQPQHF. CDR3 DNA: TGTGCCAGCAGTTTCCGTACGGGGGGATTTGGTACTATGAGCAATCAGCCCCAGCATTTT.

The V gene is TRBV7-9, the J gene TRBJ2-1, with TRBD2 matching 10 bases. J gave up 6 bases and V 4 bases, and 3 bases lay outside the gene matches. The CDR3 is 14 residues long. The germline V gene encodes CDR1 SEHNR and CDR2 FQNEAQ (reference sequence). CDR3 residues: CASSSASGGNEQFF. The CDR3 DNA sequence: TGTGCCAGCAGCTCGGCTAGCGGGGGCAATGAGCAGTTCTTC.

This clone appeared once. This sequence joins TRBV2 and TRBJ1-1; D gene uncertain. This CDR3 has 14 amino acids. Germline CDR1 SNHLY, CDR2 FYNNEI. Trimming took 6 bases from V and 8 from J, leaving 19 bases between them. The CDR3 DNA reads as TGTGCCAGCAGGATTCCCGGACGGCCTGGGGAAGCTTTCTTT. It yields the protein CASRIPGRPGEAFF.

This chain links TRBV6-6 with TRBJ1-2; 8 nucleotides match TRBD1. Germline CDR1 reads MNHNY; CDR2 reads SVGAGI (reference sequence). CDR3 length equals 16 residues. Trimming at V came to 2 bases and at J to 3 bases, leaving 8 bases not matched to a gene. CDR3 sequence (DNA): TGTGCCAGCAGTTACCTTAGGACAGGGAGGGACTATGGCTACACCTTC. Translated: CASSYLRTGRDYGYTF.

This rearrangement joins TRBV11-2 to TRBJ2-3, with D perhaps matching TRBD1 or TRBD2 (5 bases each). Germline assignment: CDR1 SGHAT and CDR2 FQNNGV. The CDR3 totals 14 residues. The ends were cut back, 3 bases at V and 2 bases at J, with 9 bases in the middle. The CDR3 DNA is TGTGCCAGCAGCTTGGGGGTGAACACAGATACGCAGTATTTT. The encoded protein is CASSLGVNTDTQYF. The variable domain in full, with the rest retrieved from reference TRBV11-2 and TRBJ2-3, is EAGVAQSPRYKIIEKRQSVAFWCNPISGHATLYWYQQILGQGPKLLIQFQNNGVVDDSQLPKDRFSAERLKGVDSTLKIQPAKLEDSAVYLCASSLGVNTDTQYFGPGTRLTVL.